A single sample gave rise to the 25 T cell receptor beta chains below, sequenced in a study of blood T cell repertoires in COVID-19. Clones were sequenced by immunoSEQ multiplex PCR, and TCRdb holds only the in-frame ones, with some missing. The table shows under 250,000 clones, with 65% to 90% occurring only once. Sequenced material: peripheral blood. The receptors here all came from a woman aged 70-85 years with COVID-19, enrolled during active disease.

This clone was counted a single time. CDR3 bases: TGTGCCAGCAGCTCCGGGACTAGCGGATACAATGAGCAGTTCTTC. Its translation: CASSSGTSGYNEQFF. The chain is built from TRBV6-6 and TRBJ2-1; 11 nucleotides line up with TRBD2. The CDR3 spans 15 residues. V lost 6 bases, J lost 4 bases, and 5 bases stayed unmatched. The germline V gene encodes CDR1 MNHNY and CDR2 SVGAGI (reference sequence).

The CDR3 bases are TGTGCCAGCAGCCAACAAAGGGGTTACGAGCAGTACTTC. Its protein product is CASSQQRGYEQYF. The rearrangement links TRBV3-1 (or the pseudogene TRBV3-2) to TRBJ2-7, with a tentative D call TRBD1 (5 bases). The CDR3 length is 13 residues. V gave up 2 bases and J gave up 4 bases, with 9 bases separating them. Germline V lookup: CDR1 LGHDT, CDR2 YNNKEL (reference sequence).

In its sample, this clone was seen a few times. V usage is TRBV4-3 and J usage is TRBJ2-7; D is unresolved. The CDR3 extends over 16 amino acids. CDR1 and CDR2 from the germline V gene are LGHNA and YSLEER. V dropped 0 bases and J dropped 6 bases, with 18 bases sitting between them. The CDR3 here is CASSQEALGSVGEQYF. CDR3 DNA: TGCGCCAGCAGCCAAGAGGCGCTCGGGTCGGTGGGCGAGCAGTACTTC.

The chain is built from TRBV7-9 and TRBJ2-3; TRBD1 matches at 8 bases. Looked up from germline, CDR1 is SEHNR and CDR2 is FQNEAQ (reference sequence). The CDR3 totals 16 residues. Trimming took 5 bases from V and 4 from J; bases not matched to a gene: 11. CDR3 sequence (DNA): TGTGCCAGCAGCCGAATGACAGGGGTAGGGGCAGATACGCAGTATTTT. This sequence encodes CASSRMTGVGADTQYF.

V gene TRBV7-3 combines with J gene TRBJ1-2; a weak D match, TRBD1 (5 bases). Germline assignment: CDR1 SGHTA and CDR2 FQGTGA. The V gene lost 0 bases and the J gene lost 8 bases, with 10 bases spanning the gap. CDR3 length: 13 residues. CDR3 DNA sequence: TGTGCCAGCAGCTTAACCGGTCAGGGCGGCTACACCTTC. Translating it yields CASSLTGQGGYTF.

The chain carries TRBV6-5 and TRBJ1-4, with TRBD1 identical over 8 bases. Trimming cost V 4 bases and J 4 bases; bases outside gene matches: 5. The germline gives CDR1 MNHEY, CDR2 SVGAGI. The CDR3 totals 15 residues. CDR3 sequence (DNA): TGTGCCAGCAGTTTTCAGGGGGCGAATAATGAAAAACTGTTTTTT. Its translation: CASSFQGANNEKLFF.

The CDR3 coding sequence is TGTGCCAGCAGCCCGACAGGGGGCTATCAGCCCCAGCATTTT. Amino acids: CASSPTGGYQPQHF. The chain links TRBV27 to TRBJ1-5; 10 bases line up with TRBD1. The V segment lost 6 bases and the J segment 5 bases; nucleotides outside the gene matches: 4. Germline V gene lookup returns CDR1 MNHEY and CDR2 SMNVEV (reference sequence). The CDR3 runs to 14 residues.

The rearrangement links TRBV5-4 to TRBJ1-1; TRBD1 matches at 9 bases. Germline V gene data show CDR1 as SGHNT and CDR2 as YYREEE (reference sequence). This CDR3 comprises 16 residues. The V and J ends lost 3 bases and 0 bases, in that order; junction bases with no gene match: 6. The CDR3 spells CASSWGDRALNTEAFF. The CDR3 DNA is TGTGCCAGCAGCTGGGGGGACAGGGCCTTGAACACTGAAGCTTTCTTT.

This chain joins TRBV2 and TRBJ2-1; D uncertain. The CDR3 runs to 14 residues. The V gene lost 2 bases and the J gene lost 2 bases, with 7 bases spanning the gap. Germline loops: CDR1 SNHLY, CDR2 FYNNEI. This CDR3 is CASSELQTYNEQFF. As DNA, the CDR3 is TGTGCCAGCAGTGAATTACAGACCTACAATGAGCAGTTCTTC.

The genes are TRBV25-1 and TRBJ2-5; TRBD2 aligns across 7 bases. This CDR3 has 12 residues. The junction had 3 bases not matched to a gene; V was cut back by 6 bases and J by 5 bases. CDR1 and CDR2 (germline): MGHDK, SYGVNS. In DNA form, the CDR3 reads TGTGCCAGCAGGATGCGGGGGGAGACCCAGTACTTC. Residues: CASRMRGETQYF. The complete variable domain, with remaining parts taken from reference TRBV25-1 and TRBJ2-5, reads EADIYQTPRYLVIGTGKKITLECSQTMGHDKMYWYQQDPGMELHLIHYSYGVNSTEKGDLSSESTVSRIRTEHFPLTLESARPSHTSQYLCASRMRGETQYFGPGTRLLVL.

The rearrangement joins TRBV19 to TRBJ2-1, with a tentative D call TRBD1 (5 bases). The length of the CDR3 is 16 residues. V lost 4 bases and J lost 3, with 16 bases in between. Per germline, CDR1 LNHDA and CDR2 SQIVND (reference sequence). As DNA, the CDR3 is TGTGCCAGTAGTAGGGGCCTTCACTTTAGCTACAATGAGCAGTTCTTC. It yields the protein CASSRGLHFSYNEQFF.

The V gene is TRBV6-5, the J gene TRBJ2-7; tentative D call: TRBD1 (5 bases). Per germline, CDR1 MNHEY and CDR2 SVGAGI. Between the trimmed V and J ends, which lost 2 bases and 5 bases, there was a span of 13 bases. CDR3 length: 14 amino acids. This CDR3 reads CASSYGQGGDEQYF. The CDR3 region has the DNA TGTGCCAGCAGTTACGGGCAGGGTGGCGACGAGCAGTACTTC.

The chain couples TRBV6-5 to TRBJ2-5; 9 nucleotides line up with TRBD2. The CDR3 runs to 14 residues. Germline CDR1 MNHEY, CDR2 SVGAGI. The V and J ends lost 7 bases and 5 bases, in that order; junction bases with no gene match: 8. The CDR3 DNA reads TGTGCCAGCAAACGAGCGGGGGGCCGGGAGACCCAGTACTTC. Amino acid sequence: CASKRAGGRETQYF.

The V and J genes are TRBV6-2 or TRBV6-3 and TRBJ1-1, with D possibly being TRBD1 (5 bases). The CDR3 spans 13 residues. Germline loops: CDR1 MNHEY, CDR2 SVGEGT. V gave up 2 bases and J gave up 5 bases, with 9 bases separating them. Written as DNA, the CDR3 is TGTGCCAGCAGTTACACGGAGGGGACTGAAGCTTTCTTT. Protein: CASSYTEGTEAFF.

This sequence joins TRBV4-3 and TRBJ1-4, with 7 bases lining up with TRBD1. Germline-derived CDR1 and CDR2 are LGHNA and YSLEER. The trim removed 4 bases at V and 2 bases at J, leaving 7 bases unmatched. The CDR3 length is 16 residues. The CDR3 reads CASSRVTGATNEKLFF. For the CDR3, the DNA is TGCGCCAGCAGCCGAGTAACAGGGGCGACTAATGAAAAACTGTTTTTT.

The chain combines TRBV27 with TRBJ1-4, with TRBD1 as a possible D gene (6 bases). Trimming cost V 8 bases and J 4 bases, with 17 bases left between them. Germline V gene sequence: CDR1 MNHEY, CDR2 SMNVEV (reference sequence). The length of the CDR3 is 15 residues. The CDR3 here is CASGIYRAGNEKLFF. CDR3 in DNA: TGTGCCAGCGGCATTTACAGGGCGGGTAATGAAAAACTGTTTTTT.

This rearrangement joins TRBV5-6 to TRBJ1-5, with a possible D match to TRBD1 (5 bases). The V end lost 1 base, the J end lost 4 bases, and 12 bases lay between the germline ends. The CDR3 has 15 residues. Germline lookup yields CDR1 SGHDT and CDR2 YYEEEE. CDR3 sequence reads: CASSLSGQGNQPQHF. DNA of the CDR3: TGTGCCAGCAGCTTGTCGGGTCAGGGAAATCAGCCCCAGCATTTT.

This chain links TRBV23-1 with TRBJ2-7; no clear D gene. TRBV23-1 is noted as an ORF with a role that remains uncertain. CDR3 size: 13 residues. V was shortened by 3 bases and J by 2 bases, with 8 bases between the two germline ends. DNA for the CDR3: TGCGCCAGCAGTCACCCCCGGGCCTACGAGCAGTACTTC. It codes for CASSHPRAYEQYF.

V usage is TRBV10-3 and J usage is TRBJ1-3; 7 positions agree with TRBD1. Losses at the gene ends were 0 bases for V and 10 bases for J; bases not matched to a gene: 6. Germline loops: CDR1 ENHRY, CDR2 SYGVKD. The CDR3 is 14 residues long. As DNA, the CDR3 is TGTGCCATCAGTGAGTCGTTGGGACAGAAGACCATATATTTT. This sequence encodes CAISESLGQKTIYF.

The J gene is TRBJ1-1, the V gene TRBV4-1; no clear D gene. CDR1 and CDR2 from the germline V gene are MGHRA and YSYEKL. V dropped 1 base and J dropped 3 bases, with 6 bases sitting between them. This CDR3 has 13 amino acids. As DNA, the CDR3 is TGCGCCAGCAGCCAAGCGTCTTACACTGAAGCTTTCTTT. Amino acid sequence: CASSQASYTEAFF.

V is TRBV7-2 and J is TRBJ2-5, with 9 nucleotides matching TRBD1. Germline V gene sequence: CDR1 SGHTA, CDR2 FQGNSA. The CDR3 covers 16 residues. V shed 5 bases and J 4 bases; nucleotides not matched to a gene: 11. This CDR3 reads CASSLGGDRAIETQYF. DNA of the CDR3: TGTGCCAGCAGCCTTGGGGGGGACAGGGCAATAGAGACCCAGTACTTC.

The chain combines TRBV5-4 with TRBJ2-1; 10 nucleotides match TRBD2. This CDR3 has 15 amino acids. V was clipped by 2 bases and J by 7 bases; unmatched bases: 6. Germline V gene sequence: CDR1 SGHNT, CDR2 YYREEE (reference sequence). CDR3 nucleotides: TGTGCCAGCAGCTTTGAGGGACTAGCGTTGAATGAGCAGTTCTTC. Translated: CASSFEGLALNEQFF. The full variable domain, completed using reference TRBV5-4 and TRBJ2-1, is ETGVTQSPTHLIKTRGQQVTLRCSSQSGHNTVSWYQQALGQGPQFIFQYYREEENGRGNFPPRFSGLQFPNYSSELNVNALELDDSALYLCASSFEGLALNEQFFGPGTRLTVL.

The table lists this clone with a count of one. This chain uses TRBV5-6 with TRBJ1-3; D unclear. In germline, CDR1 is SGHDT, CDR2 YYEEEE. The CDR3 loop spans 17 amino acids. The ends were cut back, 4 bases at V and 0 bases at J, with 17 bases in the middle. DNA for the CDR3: TGTGCCAGCAGCGCCCCCGGGAGCTACTACTCTGGAAACACCATATATTTT. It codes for CASSAPGSYYSGNTIYF.

The chain's CDR3 is CSASRQGGQPQHF. CDR3 in DNA: TGCAGTGCTAGTCGGCAGGGAGGACAGCCCCAGCATTTT. The chain combines TRBV20-1 with TRBJ1-5; D might be TRBD1 (5 bases). The germline gives CDR1 DFQATT, CDR2 SNEGSKA (reference sequence). The V gene lost 3 bases and the J gene lost 7 bases, with 13 bases spanning the gap. The length of the CDR3 is 13 residues.

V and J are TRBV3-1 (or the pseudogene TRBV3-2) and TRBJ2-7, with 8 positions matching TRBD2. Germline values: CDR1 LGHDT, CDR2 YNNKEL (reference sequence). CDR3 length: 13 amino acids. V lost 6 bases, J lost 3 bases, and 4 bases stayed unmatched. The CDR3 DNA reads TGTGCCAGCAGTAGCAGCGGGGGCTACGAGCAGTACTTC. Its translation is CASSSSGGYEQYF.